This T cell receptor (beta chain) was found in a study of cytomegalovirus exposure and HLA in healthy donors. Overall study context: Early released data comprised around 80 million unique TCRs from HLA-typed donors.

Broader study findings: Follow-up analysis found HLA locus-dependent TCR association rates, highest for DRB1 and lowest for HLA-C.

Germline assignment: CDR1 MDHEN and CDR2 SYDVKM. The V end lost 2 bases, the J end lost 5 bases, and 6 bases lay between the germline ends. CDR3 length: 12 amino acids. A remark on this clone: Antigen unknown.

PCR was performed using 60 Vbeta and 13 Jbeta primers. Some clones are missing from TCRdb's copy, which holds only in-frame ones; the method was immunoSEQ multiplex PCR. Among approximately 130,000 clones listed, about four fifths were seen once. Sequencing was done on a sample of PBMCs. The chain joins TRBV28 to TRBJ1-2; no definite D call. This clonotype was sampled from a woman between 35 and 50 years old in good health and CMV-seronegative. The CDR3 sequence: CASSLREYGYTF. CDR3 nucleotides: TGTGCCAGCAGTTTACGAGAGTATGGCTACACCTTC.